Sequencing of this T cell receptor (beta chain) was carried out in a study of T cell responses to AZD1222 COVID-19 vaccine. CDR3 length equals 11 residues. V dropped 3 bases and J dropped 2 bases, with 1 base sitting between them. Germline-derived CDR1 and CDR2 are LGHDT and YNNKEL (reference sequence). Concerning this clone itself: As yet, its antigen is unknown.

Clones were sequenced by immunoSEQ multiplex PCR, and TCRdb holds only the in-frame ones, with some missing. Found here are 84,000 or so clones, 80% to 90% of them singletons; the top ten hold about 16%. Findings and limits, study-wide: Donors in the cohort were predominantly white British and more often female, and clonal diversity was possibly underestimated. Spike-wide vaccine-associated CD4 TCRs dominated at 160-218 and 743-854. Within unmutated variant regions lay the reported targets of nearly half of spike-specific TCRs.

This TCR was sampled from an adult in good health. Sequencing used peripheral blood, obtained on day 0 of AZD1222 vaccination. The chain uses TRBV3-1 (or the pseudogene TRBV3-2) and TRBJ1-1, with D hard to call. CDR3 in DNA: TGTGCCAGCAGCCACAACACTGAAGCTTTCTTT. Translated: CASSHNTEAFF.